The clone carrying this TCR beta chain was observed a single time. V lost 0 bases, J lost 5 bases, and 9 bases stayed unmatched. Germline values: CDR1 MGHRA, CDR2 YSYEKL. CDR3 length: 17 amino acids. Repertoires were generated with immunoSEQ multiplex PCR, while TCRdb's copy carries only in-frame clones and drops some. The sample lists approximately 240,000 clones, approximately 82% occurring once. The sample is drawn from a study of blood T cell repertoires in COVID-19. Study overall: In each case, the material was cDNA or gDNA derived from T cells, B-cell-depleted T cells, or PBMCs.

The material sequenced was peripheral blood. This clonotype originated in a woman of 80 years or more with active or convalescent COVID-19. This rearrangement joins TRBV4-1 to TRBJ2-2; TRBD2 agrees at 7 bases. This chain's CDR3 is CASSQDPRASGTGELFF. In DNA, the CDR3 is TGCGCCAGCAGCCAAGATCCTCGGGCTAGCGGTACCGGGGAGCTGTTTTTT.